Below, 14 T cell receptor beta chains from the same sample are listed, as sequenced in a study of radiotherapy plus CTLA-4 blockade in lung cancer. Assay used: immunoSEQ multiplex PCR; TCRdb lists only in-frame clones, some missing. Of more than 25,000 clones in the sample, roughly 80% were seen once. Sequencing used peripheral blood, obtained from a patient treated with radiotherapy plus ipilimumab. Every receptor here comes from a human donor with non-small cell lung cancer who had stable disease on radiotherapy plus ipilimumab.

The chain uses TRBV2 and TRBJ1-2, with D tentatively TRBD1 (6 bases). V shed 4 bases and J shed 8 bases, with 17 bases lying between them. Looked up from germline, CDR1 is SNHLY and CDR2 is FYNNEI. The CDR3 sequence is 14 residues long. The CDR3 protein is CASSAQGPLWGYTF. In DNA form, the CDR3 reads TGTGCCAGCAGTGCTCAGGGGCCTCTTTGGGGCTACACCTTC.

V is TRBV18 and J is TRBJ2-7; D perhaps matches TRBD1 (6 bases). With 2 bases removed from V and 4 bases from J, the gap between germline ends came to 12 bases. The CDR3 extends over 14 amino acids. Germline-derived CDR1 and CDR2 are KGHSH and LQKENI. The CDR3 bases are TGTGCCAGCTCACCATCGAACAGGGTTTACGAGCAGTACTTC. Protein: CASSPSNRVYEQYF. The full variable domain, its missing parts supplied by reference TRBV18 and TRBJ2-7, is NAGVMQNPRHLVRRRGQEARLRCSPMKGHSHVYWYRQLPEEGLKFMVYLQKENIIDESGMPKERFSAEFPKEGPSILRIQQVVRGDSAAYFCASSPSNRVYEQYFGPGTRLTVT.

The chain recombines TRBV5-1 with TRBJ2-1; 10 nucleotides align to TRBD1. There are 14 residues in the CDR3. V trimming: 4 bases; J trimming: 7 bases; junction bases outside the gene matches: 5. CDR1 and CDR2 from the germline V gene are SGHRS and YFSETQ. CDR3 DNA sequence: TGCGCCAGCAGCGTTGGGACAGGGGTAAATGAGCAGTTCTTC. This gives the protein CASSVGTGVNEQFF.

The chain links TRBV7-9 to TRBJ1-3; D remains unclear. Trimming left V 3 bases short and J 0 bases short, with 9 bases between. CDR3 length: 15 residues. Germline CDR1 reads SEHNR; CDR2 reads FQNEAQ (reference sequence). This CDR3 reads CASSLTQVSGNTIYF. CDR3 coding DNA: TGTGCCAGCAGCTTGACACAAGTCTCTGGAAACACCATATATTTT. The complete variable domain, with remaining parts taken from reference TRBV7-9 and TRBJ1-3, reads DTGVSQNPRHKITKRGQNVTFRCDPISEHNRLYWYRQTLGQGPEFLTYFQNEAQLEKSRLLSDRFSAERPKGSFSTLEIQRTEQGDSAMYLCASSLTQVSGNTIYFGEGSWLTVV.

The rearrangement uses TRBV7-6 and TRBJ2-1; 11 bases align to TRBD2. Germline CDR1 reads SGHVS; CDR2 reads FNYEAQ. The J segment lost 9 bases and the V segment lost 5 bases, leaving 12 bases of the junction unmatched. This CDR3 has 16 residues. The DNA for the CDR3 is TGTGCCAGCAGCCCCCTTTTTAGCGGGGGGGCCAGTGAGCAGTTCTTC. Its protein product is CASSPLFSGGASEQFF.

This chain uses TRBV11-2 with TRBJ1-1; 7 bases fit TRBD1. CDR1 SGHAT and CDR2 FQNNGV come from the germline V gene. The J segment lost 6 bases and the V segment lost 5 bases, leaving 3 bases of the junction unmatched. The CDR3 length is 12 residues. The CDR3 sequence is CASSRDRAEAFF. The CDR3 DNA reads TGTGCCAGCAGCCGAGACAGGGCTGAAGCTTTCTTT.

The rearrangement uses TRBV2 and TRBJ2-2; D is perhaps TRBD1 or TRBD2 (6 bases each). The CDR3 is 14 residues long. The V end lost 6 bases, the J end lost 3 bases, and 11 bases lay between the germline ends. In germline, CDR1 is SNHLY, CDR2 FYNNEI. CDR3: CASRTGGDTGELFF. CDR3 coding DNA: TGTGCCAGCAGGACAGGCGGGGACACCGGGGAGCTGTTTTTT.

The rearrangement uses TRBV7-3 and TRBJ1-1; 7 nucleotides match TRBD1. This CDR3 spans 15 amino acids. With V trimmed by 5 bases and J by 1 base, 7 bases remained unmatched. Germline V gene lookup returns CDR1 SGHTA and CDR2 FQGTGA. The CDR3 protein is CASSAQGNGNTEAFF. CDR3 coding DNA: TGTGCCAGCAGCGCACAGGGGAATGGGAACACTGAAGCTTTCTTT.

The CDR3 protein is CASSFGRNRGNEQFF. In nucleotides, the CDR3 is TGTGCCAGCAGCTTCGGACGGAACCGGGGCAATGAGCAGTTCTTC. The genes are TRBV13 and TRBJ2-1; D may be TRBD2 (5 bases). The CDR3 is made up of 15 amino acids. Per germline, CDR1 PRHDT and CDR2 FYEKMQ (reference sequence). Trimming took off 3 bases at V and 6 bases at J, with 15 bases between the two ends.

The chain recombines TRBV29-1 with TRBJ1-2, with D uncertain. Germline assignment: CDR1 SQVTM and CDR2 ANQGSEA. CDR3 length: 13 residues. V gave up 3 bases and J gave up 3 bases, with 11 bases separating them. The CDR3 DNA sequence: TGCAGCGTTGAGAACCCCGCAGACTATGGCTACACCTTC. It yields the protein CSVENPADYGYTF.

The rearrangement joins TRBV28 to TRBJ1-1, with TRBD1 identical over 9 bases. V shed 0 bases and J 11 bases; nucleotides not matched to a gene: 7. Looked up from germline, CDR1 is MDHEN and CDR2 is SYDVKM. The CDR3 length is 14 residues. The DNA of the CDR3 is TGTGCCAGCAGTTTATGGGGACAGGGTATGGGCGCTTTCTTT. It yields the protein CASSLWGQGMGAFF.

This clone was counted only a few times. This chain uses TRBV5-4 with TRBJ1-1; D gene unclear. Between the trimmed V and J ends, which lost 5 bases and 7 bases, there was a span of 18 bases. This CDR3 has 14 residues. Germline CDR1 and CDR2: SGHNT and YYREEE (reference sequence). The CDR3 is CASRVYGMGNEAFF. CDR3 nucleotide sequence: TGTGCCAGCAGGGTTTATGGGATGGGGAATGAAGCTTTCTTT. The whole variable domain, remainder taken from reference TRBV5-4 and TRBJ1-1, is ETGVTQSPTHLIKTRGQQVTLRCSSQSGHNTVSWYQQALGQGPQFIFQYYREEENGRGNFPPRFSGLQFPNYSSELNVNALELDDSALYLCASRVYGMGNEAFFGQGTRLTVV.

The chain couples TRBV5-1 to TRBJ2-3; TRBD1 is a possible D gene (5 bases). The CDR3 contains 14 residues. With 5 bases removed from V and 2 bases from J, the gap between germline ends came to 12 bases. The germline gives CDR1 SGHRS, CDR2 YFSETQ. The CDR3, as DNA: TGCGCCAGCAGGGCAGGGCAAGACACAGATACGCAGTATTTT. It specifies CASRAGQDTDTQYF.

The chain has TRBV6-6 and TRBJ2-1; 11 nucleotides agree with TRBD1. The germline V gene has CDR1 MNHNY and CDR2 SVGAGI (reference sequence). The CDR3 has 14 residues. Trimming cost V 10 bases and J 12 bases; bases outside gene matches: 14. The CDR3 sequence: CATRVGQGVVGQFF. For the CDR3, the DNA is TGTGCCACCAGAGTGGGACAGGGGGTTGTGGGGCAGTTCTTC.